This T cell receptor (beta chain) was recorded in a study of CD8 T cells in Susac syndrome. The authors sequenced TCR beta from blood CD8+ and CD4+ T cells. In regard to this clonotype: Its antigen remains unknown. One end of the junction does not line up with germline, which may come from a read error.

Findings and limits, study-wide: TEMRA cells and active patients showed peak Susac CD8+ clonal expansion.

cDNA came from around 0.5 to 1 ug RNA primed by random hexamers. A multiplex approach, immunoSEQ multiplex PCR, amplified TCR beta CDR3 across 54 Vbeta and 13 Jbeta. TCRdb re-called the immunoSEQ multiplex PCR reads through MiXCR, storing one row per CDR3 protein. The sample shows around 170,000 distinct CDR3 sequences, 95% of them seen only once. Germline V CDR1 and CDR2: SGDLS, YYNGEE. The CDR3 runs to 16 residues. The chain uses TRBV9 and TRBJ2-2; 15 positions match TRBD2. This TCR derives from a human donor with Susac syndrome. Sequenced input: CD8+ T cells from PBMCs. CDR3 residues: CASSPGTSGRTGELLF. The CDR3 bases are TGTGCCAGCAGCCCCGGGACTAGCGGGAGGACCGGGGAGCTGCTTTTT.